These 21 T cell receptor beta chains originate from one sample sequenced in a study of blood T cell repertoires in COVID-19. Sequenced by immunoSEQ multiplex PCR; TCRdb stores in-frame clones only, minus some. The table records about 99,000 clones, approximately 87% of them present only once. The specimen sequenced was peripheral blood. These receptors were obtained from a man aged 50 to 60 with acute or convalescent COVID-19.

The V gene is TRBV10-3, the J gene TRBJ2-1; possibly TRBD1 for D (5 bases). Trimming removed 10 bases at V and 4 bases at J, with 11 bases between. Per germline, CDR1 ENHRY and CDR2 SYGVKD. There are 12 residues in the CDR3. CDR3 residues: CATEDSYNEQFF. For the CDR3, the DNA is TGTGCCACCGAAGACAGTTACAATGAGCAGTTCTTC.

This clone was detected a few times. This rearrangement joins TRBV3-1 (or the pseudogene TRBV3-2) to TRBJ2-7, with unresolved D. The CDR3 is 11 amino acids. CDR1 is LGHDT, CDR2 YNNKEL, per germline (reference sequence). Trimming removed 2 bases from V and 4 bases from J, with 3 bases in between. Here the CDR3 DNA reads TGTGCCAGCAGCCAACAATACGAGCAGTACTTC. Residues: CASSQQYEQYF.

The CDR3 DNA sequence: TGTGCCAGCAGGGGCGGACAGGGCTACGAGCAGTACTTC. Encoded protein: CASRGGQGYEQYF. The genes are TRBV28 and TRBJ2-7, with 8 bases lining up with TRBD1. The germline V gene encodes CDR1 MDHEN and CDR2 SYDVKM. The CDR3 length is 13 residues. V trimming: 6 bases; J trimming: 3 bases; junction bases outside the gene matches: 4.

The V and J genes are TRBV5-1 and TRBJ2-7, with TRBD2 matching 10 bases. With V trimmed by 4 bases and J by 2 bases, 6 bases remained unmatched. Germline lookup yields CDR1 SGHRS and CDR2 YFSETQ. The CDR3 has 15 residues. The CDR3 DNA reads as TGCGCCAGCAGCACCGGGACTAGCGTTCCCTACGAGCAGTACTTC. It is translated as CASSTGTSVPYEQYF.

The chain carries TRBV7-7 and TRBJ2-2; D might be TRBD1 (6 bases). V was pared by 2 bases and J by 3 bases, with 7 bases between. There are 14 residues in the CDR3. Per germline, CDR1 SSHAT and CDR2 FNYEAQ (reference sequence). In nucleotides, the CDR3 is TGTGCCAGCAGCTTATACAGGGACACCGGGGAGCTGTTTTTT. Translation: CASSLYRDTGELFF.

The CDR3 protein is CASSPRQGLPLHF. As DNA, the CDR3 is TGTGCCAGCAGCCCCCGACAGGGCTTGCCCCTCCACTTT. The V call is TRBV7-2, the J call TRBJ1-6; TRBD1 aligns across 7 bases. V shed 5 bases and J 13 bases; nucleotides not matched to a gene: 8. CDR1 and CDR2 (germline): SGHTA, FQGNSA. CDR3 length equals 13 residues. The full variable domain, rest sourced from reference TRBV7-2 and TRBJ1-6, is GAGVSQSPSNKVTEKGKDVELRCDPISGHTALYWYRQSLGQGLEFLIYFQGNSAPDKSGLPSDRFSAERTGGSVSTLTIQRTQQEDSAVYLCASSPRQGLPLHFGNGTRLTVT.

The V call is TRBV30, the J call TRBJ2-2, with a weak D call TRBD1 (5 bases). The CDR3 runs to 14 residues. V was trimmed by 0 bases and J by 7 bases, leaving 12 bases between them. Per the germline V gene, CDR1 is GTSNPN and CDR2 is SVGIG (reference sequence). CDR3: CAWSVRRVDGELFF. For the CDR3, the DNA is TGTGCCTGGAGTGTACGCAGGGTCGACGGGGAGCTGTTTTTT. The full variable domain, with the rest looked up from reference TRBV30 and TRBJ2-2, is SQTIHQWPATLVQPVGSPLSLECTVEGTSNPNLYWYRQAAGRGLQLLFYSVGIGQISSEVPQNLSASRPQDRQFILSSKKLLLSDSGFYLCAWSVRRVDGELFFGEGSRLTVL.

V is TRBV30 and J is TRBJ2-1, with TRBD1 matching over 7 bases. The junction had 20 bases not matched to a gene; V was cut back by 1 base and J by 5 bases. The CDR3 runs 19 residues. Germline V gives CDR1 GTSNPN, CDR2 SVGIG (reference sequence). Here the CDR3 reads CAWSALSRDRERGHNEQFF. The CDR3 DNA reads TGTGCCTGGAGTGCCCTGAGTCGGGACAGAGAAAGGGGACACAATGAGCAGTTCTTC.

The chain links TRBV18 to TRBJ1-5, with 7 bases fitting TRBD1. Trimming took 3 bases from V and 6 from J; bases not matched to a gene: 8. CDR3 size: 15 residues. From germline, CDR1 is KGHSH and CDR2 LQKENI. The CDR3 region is CASSPSQGRVQPQHF. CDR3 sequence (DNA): TGTGCCAGCTCACCTTCACAGGGGCGGGTTCAGCCCCAGCATTTT. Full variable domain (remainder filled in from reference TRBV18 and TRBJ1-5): NAGVMQNPRHLVRRRGQEARLRCSPMKGHSHVYWYRQLPEEGLKFMVYLQKENIIDESGMPKERFSAEFPKEGPSILRIQQVVRGDSAAYFCASSPSQGRVQPQHFGDGTRLSIL.

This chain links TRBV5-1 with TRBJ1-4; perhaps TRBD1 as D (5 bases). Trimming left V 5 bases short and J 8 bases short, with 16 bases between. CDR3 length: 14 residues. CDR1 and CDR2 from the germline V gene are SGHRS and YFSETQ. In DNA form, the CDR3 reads TGCGCCAGCAGTCCGGGGGTCGTGAGGGAAAAACTGTTTTTT. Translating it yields CASSPGVVREKLFF. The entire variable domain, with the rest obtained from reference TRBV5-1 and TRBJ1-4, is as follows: KAGVTQTPRYLIKTRGQQVTLSCSPISGHRSVSWYQQTPGQGLQFLFEYFSETQRNKGNFPGRFSGRQFSNSRSEMNVSTLELGDSALYLCASSPGVVREKLFFGSGTQLSVL.

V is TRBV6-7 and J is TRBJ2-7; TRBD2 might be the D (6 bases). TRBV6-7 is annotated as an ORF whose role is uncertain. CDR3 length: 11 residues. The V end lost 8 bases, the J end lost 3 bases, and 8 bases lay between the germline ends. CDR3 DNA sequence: TGTGCCAGCCGGCGGGACTACGAGCAGTACTTC. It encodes CASRRDYEQYF.

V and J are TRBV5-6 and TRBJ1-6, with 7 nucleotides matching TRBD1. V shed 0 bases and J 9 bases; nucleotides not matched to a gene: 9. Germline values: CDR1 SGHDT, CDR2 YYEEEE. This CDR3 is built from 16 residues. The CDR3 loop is CASSLGMGQGGSPLHF. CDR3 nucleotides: TGTGCCAGCAGCTTGGGGATGGGGCAGGGGGGTTCACCCCTCCACTTT. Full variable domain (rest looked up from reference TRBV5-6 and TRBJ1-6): DAGVTQSPTHLIKTRGQQVTLRCSPKSGHDTVSWYQQALGQGPQFIFQYYEEEERQRGNFPDRFSGHQFPNYSSELNVNALLLGDSALYLCASSLGMGQGGSPLHFGNGTRLTVT.

CDR3: CALREGSSYEQYF. The CDR3 DNA follows: TGTGCGCTAAGGGAGGGAAGCTCCTACGAGCAGTACTTC. The chain has TRBV19 and TRBJ2-7; TRBD2 aligns across 7 bases. The CDR3 covers 13 residues. Germline CDR1 LNHDA, CDR2 SQIVND (reference sequence).

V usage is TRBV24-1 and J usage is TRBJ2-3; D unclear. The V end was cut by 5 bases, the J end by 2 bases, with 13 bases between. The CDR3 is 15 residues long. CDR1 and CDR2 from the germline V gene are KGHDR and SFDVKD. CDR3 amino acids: CATSGAQPYTDTQYF. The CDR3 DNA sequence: TGTGCCACCAGTGGGGCCCAGCCCTACACAGATACGCAGTATTTT.

The CDR3 region is CASSFPLTAGGADEQYF. CDR3 coding DNA: TGTGCCAGCAGTTTCCCCCTTACTGCGGGAGGGGCAGACGAGCAGTACTTC. The chain employs TRBV28 and TRBJ2-7; 9 bases fit TRBD2. Per the germline V gene, CDR1 is MDHEN and CDR2 is SYDVKM. After removal of 3 bases from V and 5 bases from J, the junction contained 14 bases not matched to a gene. The length of the CDR3 is 17 residues.

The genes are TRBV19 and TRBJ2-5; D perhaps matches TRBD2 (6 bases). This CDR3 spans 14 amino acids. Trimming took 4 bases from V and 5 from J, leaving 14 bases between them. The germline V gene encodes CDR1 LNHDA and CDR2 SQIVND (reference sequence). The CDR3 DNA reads TGTGCCAGTAGTAACCCGGGAGAGGGGGAGACCCAGTACTTC. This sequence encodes CASSNPGEGETQYF.

The CDR3 sequence is CASSFEAEAFF. CDR3 nucleotides: TGTGCCAGCAGCTTTGAGGCTGAAGCTTTCTTT. V usage is TRBV7-9 and J usage is TRBJ1-1; D gene ambiguous. Trimming shortened V by 3 bases and J by 6 bases, and 5 bases separated the two germline ends. The CDR3 loop spans 11 amino acids. CDR1 is SEHNR, CDR2 FQNEAQ, per germline (reference sequence).

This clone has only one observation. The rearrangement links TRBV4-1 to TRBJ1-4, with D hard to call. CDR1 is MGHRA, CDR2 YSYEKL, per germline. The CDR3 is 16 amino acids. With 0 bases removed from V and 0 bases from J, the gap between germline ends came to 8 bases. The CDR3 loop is CASSQDGSATNEKLFF. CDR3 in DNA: TGCGCCAGCAGCCAAGACGGGTCTGCAACTAATGAAAAACTGTTTTTT.

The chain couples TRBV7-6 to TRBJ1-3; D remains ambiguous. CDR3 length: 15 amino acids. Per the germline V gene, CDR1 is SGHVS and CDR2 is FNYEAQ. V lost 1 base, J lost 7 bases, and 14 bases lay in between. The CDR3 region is CASSLESSWSNTIYF. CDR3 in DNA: TGTGCCAGCAGCTTAGAATCCTCATGGAGCAACACCATATATTTT.

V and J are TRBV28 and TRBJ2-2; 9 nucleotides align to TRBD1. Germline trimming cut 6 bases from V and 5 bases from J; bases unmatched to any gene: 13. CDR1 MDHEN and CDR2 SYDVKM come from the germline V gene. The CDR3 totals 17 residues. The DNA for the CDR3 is TGTGCCAGCAGGCCACCTGGGAGGGACAGGGAGACCGGGGAGCTGTTTTTT. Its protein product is CASRPPGRDRETGELFF.

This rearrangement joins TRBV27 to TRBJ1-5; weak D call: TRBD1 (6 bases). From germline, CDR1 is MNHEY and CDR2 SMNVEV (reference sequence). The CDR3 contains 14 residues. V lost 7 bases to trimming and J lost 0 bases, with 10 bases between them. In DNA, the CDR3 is TGTGCCAGCAAAACAGGGTATAGCAATCAGCCCCAGCATTTT. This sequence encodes CASKTGYSNQPQHF.